Reported below is one T cell receptor (beta chain). Ten or more counts support this clonotype. Which antigen it targets is not known. No much larger clonotype is one base removed from it; base qualities were not supplied. V is shortened by 4 bases, J by 3 bases, and the region joining them spans 8 bases. Reading the germline V gene gives CDR1 SGHRS and CDR2 YFSETQ. Counted from cysteine to phenylalanine, this CDR3 has 12 amino acids. The only DNA kept is the CDR3, 36 bases in frame from the first base. The data are from a study of CD8 T cells in ankylosing spondylitis (dated by TCRdb to between 2016 and 2019). Notes on the research overall: The study set out to find disease-linked TCR variants by profiling T cell receptor beta repertoires in ankylosing spondylitis patients and healthy donors. Peripheral blood was sampled, and synovial fluid was additionally collected from ankylosing spondylitis patients. The full study cohort comprised about 24 ankylosing spondylitis patients and some 110 healthy donors.

The paper's findings and limits, for the study overall: In peripheral blood, the disease-linked clones were found at relatively low frequencies and had a CD8+ phenotype. The disease-linked clones were reported as significantly enriched in matched synovial fluid samples from ankylosing spondylitis patients. Blood from ankylosing spondylitis patients appeared to be characterized by a TCR beta motif made up of seven or eight highly homologous amino acid variants. Some motif variants had previously been reported in the synovial fluid and blood of reactive arthritis patients, which suggests shared mechanisms of disease initiation.

Reads for this sample came from an Illumina HiSeq 2500. TCR beta libraries were prepared by quantitative 5'-RACE with molecular barcodes. The paper's processing steps were these. A new computational method based on a probabilistic model of VDJ rearrangement was used to identify disease-linked TCR variants. TCRdb applied fastp at Q25 and MiXCR to the public reads, then kept only in-frame beta chains. Rows are unified per CDR3 protein, each entry keeping the most common DNA and genes. It is TCRdb's table, rather than the study itself, that gives the V and J calls and clone size. Counted in this sample were 800,000 to 900,000 distinct CDR3 sequences; about 10% of them appeared once. The ten top clones hold 0.51% of the sample.

The receptor was derived from a male donor with ankylosing spondylitis. The chain links TRBV5-1 with TRBJ2-7; no confident D gene assignment can be made. The specimen was blood, either unsorted or a sorted T cell fraction (not recorded which). CDR3 reads: CASSPGHYEQYF. Here is the DNA: TGCGCCAGCAGCCCTGGCCACTACGAGCAGTACTTC.